This TCR beta chain was observed in a study of T cells in Graves' hyperthyroidism and ophthalmopathy. RNA transcripts served as the template for amplifying TCR beta CDR3 regions. The study used the HTBI primer set for a first-round RT-PCR of the TCR CDR3. From the multiplex PCR reads, TCRdb called clonotypes with MiXCR, one entry per CDR3 protein. In the table there are approximately 480,000 distinct CDR3 sequences, more than 20% of which are singletons. This CDR3 region has 16 residues. From germline, CDR1 is MNHEY and CDR2 SVGAGI. J gave up 3 bases and V 4 bases, and 9 bases lay outside the gene matches. Remarks on this clonotype: Its antigen is unknown.

Study-level points and caveats: In validation, the model predicted ophthalmopathy. These predictions came a median about 6 months before onset. Most clonotypes that expanded in the thyroid above 0.001 also showed up in blood.

What was sequenced was blood. The chain employs TRBV6-5 and TRBJ1-1; 9 bases map to TRBD1. This TCR was recovered from a man aged 18 to 29 with Graves' hyperthyroidism. The CDR3 sequence is CASSSLTGGLYTEAFF. CDR3 coding DNA: TGTGCCAGCAGTTCCCTGACAGGGGGACTCTACACTGAAGCTTTCTTT.